This entry is about one T cell receptor beta chain. The repertoire was sequenced with immunoSEQ multiplex PCR; TCRdb's copy has only in-frame clones and lacks some. The sample consists of around 80,000 clones, under 95% of them appearing once. The sequenced cases were selected for having the highest brain T cell transcript signatures. These data are taken from a study of brain T cells in children with intractable seizures. The V end lost 3 bases, the J end lost 7 bases, and 12 bases lay between the germline ends. Germline CDR1 LNHDA, CDR2 SQIVND (reference sequence). This CDR3 is built from 13 residues.

This sample comprised peripheral blood, obtained at surgery. The clonotype comes from a girl aged 2 to 9 with Rasmussen encephalitis and intractable seizures. The gene calls are TRBV19 and TRBJ1-1; D ambiguous. CDR3 protein: CASSMQRADEAFF. The CDR3 coding sequence is TGTGCCAGTAGTATGCAGCGGGCAGATGAAGCTTTCTTT.